This T cell receptor beta chain derives from a study of metastatic and nonmetastatic thyroid tumors (TCRdb year 2020). Some background on the complete study: For patients with malignant and with benign thyroid disease, the researchers compared repertoires between peripheral blood samples and tumor or nodule tissue samples.

V is trimmed back by 7 bases and J by 2 bases, and the junction contains 5 bases that no gene match accounts for. The CDR3 runs 14 residues from the cysteine to the phenylalanine. The entry retains the CDR3 DNA only, 42 bases that are in frame from base 1. The germline V gene specifies SNHLY as CDR1 and FYNNEI as CDR2. Overall study results and their limits: In both blood and tumor samples, TCR beta diversity was reported to be significantly higher in malignant tumors than in benign nodules.

None of the patients had been given any treatment before thyroid surgery. Using T-cell receptor beta sequencing, the study looked back at clinical samples from patients collected from about 2012 to 2018. This clone was found many times. Its antigen is currently not known. Base qualities are missing; no much larger clone stands one base away. Libraries were built with PCR. TCRdb records Illumina HiSeq 4000 as the sequencer. High-throughput sequencing was used to profile the TCR beta-chain CDR3 region of each patient. On the authors' methods: The researchers built a classifier to tell apart papillary thyroid cancer patients with distant metastasis, based on CDR3 differences among clinicopathological groups. The Shannon index was used to measure repertoire diversity, and the Morisita-Horn index was used to measure how similar tumor and blood repertoires were. The public reads were quality trimmed at Q25 with fastp and then assembled into clones with MiXCR by TCRdb, keeping productive beta chains. TCRdb's processing, not the study's, gives the V and J calls here. Recorded for this sample are around 35,000 clones; roughly 17% of them occurred a single time. The ten largest clones take up about 6.8% of the sample.

Specimen: blood. This clonotype was obtained from a male donor with papillary thyroid cancer or a benign thyroid nodule (not recorded which). Some clones in this sample may be carry-over from other donors' samples. Rearrangement joined TRBV2 to TRBJ2-1, with TRBD1 matching 7 junction bases. For the CDR3, the sequence is CASIGQATYNEQFF. The sequence in DNA is TGTGCCAGCATCGGACAGGCAACCTACAATGAGCAGTTCTTC.